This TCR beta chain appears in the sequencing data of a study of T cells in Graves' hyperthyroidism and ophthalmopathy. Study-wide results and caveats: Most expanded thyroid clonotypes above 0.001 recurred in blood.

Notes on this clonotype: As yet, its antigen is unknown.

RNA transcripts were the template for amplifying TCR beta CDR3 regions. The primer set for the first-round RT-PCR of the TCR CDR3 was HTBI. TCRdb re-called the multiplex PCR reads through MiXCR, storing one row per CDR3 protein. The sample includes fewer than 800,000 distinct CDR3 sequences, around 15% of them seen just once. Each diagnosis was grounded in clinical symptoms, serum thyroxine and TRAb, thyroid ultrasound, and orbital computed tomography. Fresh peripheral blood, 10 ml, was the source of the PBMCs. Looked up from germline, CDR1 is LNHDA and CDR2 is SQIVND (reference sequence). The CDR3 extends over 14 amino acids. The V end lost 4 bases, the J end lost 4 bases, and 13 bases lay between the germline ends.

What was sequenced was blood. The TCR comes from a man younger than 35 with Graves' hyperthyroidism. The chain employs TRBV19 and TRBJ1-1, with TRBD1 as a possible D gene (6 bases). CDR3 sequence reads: CASSTFTGTTEAFF. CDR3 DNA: TGTGCCAGTAGTACGTTCACAGGGACCACTGAAGCTTTCTTT.